A single sample gave rise to the 18 T cell receptor beta chains below, sequenced in a study of Graves' ophthalmopathy and Graves' hyperthyroidism. Amplification targeted the TCR beta CDR3 regions, with RNA transcripts as the source material. Second-round multiplex PCR came after first-round RT-PCR with HTBI primers. One entry per CDR3 protein results from TCRdb running MiXCR on the multiplex PCR reads. The profile covers 350,000 or so distinct CDR3 sequences, with roughly 15% appearing a single time and approximately 13% taken by the ten largest. Sample: peripheral blood. Receptors were obtained from an adult man with Graves' ophthalmopathy.

At least ten counts were recorded for this clonotype. The chain uses TRBV24-1 and TRBJ1-2; no clear D gene. The CDR3 spans 17 residues. Trimming took off 1 base at V and 4 bases at J, with 18 bases between the two ends. Germline CDR1 is KGHDR and CDR2 is SFDVKD. The CDR3 reads CATSDFLAPRVTYGYTF. As DNA, the CDR3 is TGTGCCACCAGTGATTTCTTGGCTCCAAGGGTTACCTATGGCTACACCTTC.

This clonotype occurred many times. This chain connects TRBV20-1 to TRBJ2-5, with D perhaps TRBD2 (5 bases). Germline CDR1 reads DFQATT; CDR2 reads SNEGSKA (reference sequence). This CDR3 has 13 amino acids. Between the trimmed V and J ends, which lost 1 base and 7 bases, there was a span of 13 bases. As DNA, the CDR3 is TGCAGTGCTAGAGTGGCGGGTGTAGGGACCCAGTACTTC. This codes for CSARVAGVGTQYF.

This clonotype was observed at least ten times. The J gene is TRBJ2-5, the V gene TRBV11-2; 9 nucleotides match TRBD2. J gave up 5 bases and V 7 bases, and 11 bases lay outside the gene matches. CDR3 length: 15 residues. Germline V lookup: CDR1 SGHAT, CDR2 FQNNGV. CDR3 amino acids: CASTPRLAGVETQYF. CDR3 sequence (DNA): TGTGCCAGCACCCCCCGATTAGCGGGGGTGGAGACCCAGTACTTC.

This clonotype showed up many times. The V and J genes are TRBV4-2 and TRBJ1-1, with D maybe TRBD1 (6 bases). The ends were cut back, 5 bases at V and 1 base at J, with 11 bases in the middle. Germline V lookup: CDR1 LGHNA, CDR2 YNFKEQ. The CDR3 has 14 residues. Written as DNA, the CDR3 is TGTGCCAGCAGCATCGGGGGCCAGAACACTGAAGCTTTCTTT. Amino acids: CASSIGGQNTEAFF.

This clonotype was seen more than once but under ten times. Being one base from a much bigger clone, this may be a read error. The chain joins TRBV28 to TRBJ1-5; D not certain. The CDR3 runs 15 residues. Germline assignment: CDR1 MDHEN and CDR2 SYDVKM. CDR3 in amino acids: CVSNAIGRAIKPQHF. The CDR3 region has the DNA TGTGTCAGCAACGCGATCGGACGGGCAATCAAGCCCCAGCATTTT.

This clonotype showed up just a few times. V usage is TRBV5-1 and J usage is TRBJ2-7; 8 bases align to TRBD2. This CDR3 has 16 residues. The J segment lost 0 bases and the V segment lost 5 bases, leaving 10 bases of the junction unmatched. Germline V gene sequence: CDR1 SGHRS, CDR2 YFSETQ. DNA of the CDR3: TGCGCCAGCAGTCCGATTACTAGCGGAAGCTCCTACGAGCAGTACTTC. It yields the protein CASSPITSGSSYEQYF.

This clonotype was observed many times. The CDR3 DNA follows: TGTGCCAGCAGGGGGCCAGGGGCAGGGGCCTACGAGCAGTACTTC. It encodes CASRGPGAGAYEQYF. The chain has TRBV6-5 and TRBJ2-7; D is possibly TRBD1 (6 bases). Germline loops: CDR1 MNHEY, CDR2 SVGAGI. This CDR3 comprises 15 residues. Trimming removed 6 bases at V and 2 bases at J, with 17 bases between.

The J gene is TRBJ2-5, the V gene TRBV9; 13 bases agree with TRBD2. Trimming at V came to 3 bases and at J to 5 bases, leaving 13 bases not matched to a gene. The germline V gene encodes CDR1 SGDLS and CDR2 YYNGEE. This CDR3 comprises 18 residues. The CDR3 protein is CASSARELAGGISETQYF. CDR3 sequence (DNA): TGTGCCAGCAGCGCTCGCGAACTAGCGGGGGGGATCAGCGAGACCCAGTACTTC. The full variable domain, with the rest looked up from reference TRBV9 and TRBJ2-5, is DSGVTQTPKHLITATGQRVTLRCSPRSGDLSVYWYQQSLDQGLQFLIQYYNGEERAKGNILERFSAQQFPDLHSELNLSSLELGDSALYFCASSARELAGGISETQYFGPGTRLLVL.

This clonotype came up many times. J is TRBJ1-3 and V is TRBV30, with a weak D call TRBD1 (5 bases). The CDR3 covers 14 residues. V lost 0 bases to trimming and J lost 9 bases, with 15 bases between them. Per the germline V gene, CDR1 is GTSNPN and CDR2 is SVGIG (reference sequence). CDR3: CAWSVLQEISTIYF. CDR3 in DNA: TGTGCCTGGAGTGTTTTACAGGAGATTTCCACCATATATTTT. Full variable domain (remainder filled in from reference TRBV30 and TRBJ1-3): SQTIHQWPATLVQPVGSPLSLECTVEGTSNPNLYWYRQAAGRGLQLLFYSVGIGQISSEVPQNLSASRPQDRQFILSSKKLLLSDSGFYLCAWSVLQEISTIYFGEGSWLTVV.

There are many counts of this clonotype. The CDR3 protein is CASSIDWTYGYTF. CDR3 coding DNA: TGTGCCAGTAGTATAGATTGGACCTATGGCTACACCTTC. The V gene is TRBV19, the J gene TRBJ1-2; D unclear. The CDR3 covers 13 residues. Germline-derived CDR1 and CDR2 are LNHDA and SQIVND (reference sequence). Trimming stripped 0 bases from V and 4 bases from J, with 6 bases between. The complete variable domain, with remaining parts taken from reference TRBV19 and TRBJ1-2, reads DGGITQSPKYLFRKEGQNVTLSCEQNLNHDAMYWYRQDPGQGLRLIYYSQIVNDFQKGDIAEGYSVSREKKESFPLTVTSAQKNPTAFYLCASSIDWTYGYTFGSGTRLTVV.

This clonotype appeared many times. This chain joins TRBV5-1 and TRBJ2-5, with 7 bases that match TRBD2. This CDR3 has 15 residues. V shed 4 bases, J shed 5 bases, and the junction held 11 bases outside the gene matches. The germline V gene encodes CDR1 SGHRS and CDR2 YFSETQ. The CDR3 sequence is CASSPRLAGRETQYF. CDR3 sequence (DNA): TGCGCCAGCAGCCCTCGACTAGCAGGGCGGGAGACCCAGTACTTC.

This clonotype was seen repeatedly, ten times or more. The rearrangement uses TRBV28 and TRBJ1-1, with 7 positions matching TRBD1. Trimming cost V 6 bases and J 4 bases; bases outside gene matches: 5. The CDR3 has 13 amino acids. Per the germline V gene, CDR1 is MDHEN and CDR2 is SYDVKM. The CDR3 DNA sequence: TGTGCCAGCAGCGGAGGGACAGTCACTGAAGCTTTCTTT. As protein: CASSGGTVTEAFF.

This clonotype was detected ten times or more. CDR3 in amino acids: CASSSEGNTEAFF. The CDR3 DNA reads as TGTGCCAGCAGTTCCGAGGGCAACACTGAAGCTTTCTTT. V gene TRBV27 combines with J gene TRBJ1-1; D call uncertain. The CDR3 runs 13 residues. From germline, CDR1 is MNHEY and CDR2 SMNVEV (reference sequence). V was pared by 4 bases and J by 2 bases, with 8 bases between.

In regard to this clonotype: This may stem from a read error, because a much larger clone lies one nucleotide away. The chain combines TRBV20-1 with TRBJ2-4; D ambiguous. The CDR3 contains 14 residues. Germline V gene data show CDR1 as DFQATT and CDR2 as SNEGSKA (reference sequence). CDR3 protein: CSARVPRAKNMQYF. DNA for the CDR3: TGCAGTGCTAGAGTCCCAAGAGCCAAAAACATGCAGTACTTC.

This clonotype occurred many times. V usage is TRBV27 and J usage is TRBJ1-2, with D unclear. V lost 5 bases, J lost 4 bases, and 11 bases lay in between. This CDR3 contains 13 residues. The V gene's germline CDR1 is MNHEY and CDR2 SMNVEV (reference sequence). CDR3 amino acids: CASSRDIRYGYTF. The CDR3 DNA reads TGTGCCAGCAGTCGTGACATTCGCTATGGCTACACCTTC.

In its sample, this clonotype was seen many times. This sequence joins TRBV6-1 and TRBJ2-5, with D possibly TRBD2 on 6 matching bases. This CDR3 has 13 amino acids. The germline V and J ends were trimmed by 7 bases and 5 bases, with 14 bases remaining between them. CDR1 is MNHNS and CDR2 is SASEGT in the germline V gene. Here the CDR3 DNA reads TGTGCCAGCATGGAGGGGATCAGCGAGACCCAGTACTTC. This gives the protein CASMEGISETQYF.

This clonotype has a count of ten or more. The CDR3 loop reads CSASAPGQASYEQYF. The DNA of the CDR3 is TGCAGTGCATCCGCCCCCGGACAGGCATCCTACGAGCAGTACTTC. The rearrangement links TRBV20-1 to TRBJ2-7; the match to TRBD1 covers 7 bases. Unmatched junction bases numbered 12, after V lost 6 bases and J lost 1 base. The CDR3 consists of 15 residues. Germline CDR1 and CDR2: DFQATT and SNEGSKA (reference sequence).

The CDR3 protein is CSATGAGGRETQYF. The DNA of the CDR3 is TGCAGTGCTACCGGAGCGGGAGGGCGGGAGACCCAGTACTTC. The V call is TRBV20-1, the J call TRBJ2-5; 10 bases line up with TRBD2. Germline V gene data show CDR1 as DFQATT and CDR2 as SNEGSKA (reference sequence). The junction had 7 bases not matched to a gene; V was cut back by 4 bases and J by 5 bases. This CDR3 region has 14 residues.